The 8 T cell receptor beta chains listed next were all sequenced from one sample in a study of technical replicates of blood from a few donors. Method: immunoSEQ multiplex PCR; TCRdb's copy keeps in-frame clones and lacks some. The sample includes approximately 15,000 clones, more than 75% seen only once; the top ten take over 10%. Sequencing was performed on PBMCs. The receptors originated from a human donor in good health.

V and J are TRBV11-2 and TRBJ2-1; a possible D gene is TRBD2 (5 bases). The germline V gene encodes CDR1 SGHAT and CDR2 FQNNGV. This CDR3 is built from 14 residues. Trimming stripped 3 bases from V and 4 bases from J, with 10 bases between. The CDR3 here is CASSLDWDYNEQFF. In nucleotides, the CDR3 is TGTGCCAGCAGCTTGGACTGGGATTACAATGAGCAGTTCTTC.

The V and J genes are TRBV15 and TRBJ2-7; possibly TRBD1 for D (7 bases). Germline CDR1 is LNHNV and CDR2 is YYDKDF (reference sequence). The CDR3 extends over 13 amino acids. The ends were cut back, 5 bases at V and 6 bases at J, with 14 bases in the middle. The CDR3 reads CATSAGTVREQYF. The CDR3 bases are TGTGCCACCAGCGCGGGGACAGTCCGCGAGCAGTACTTC. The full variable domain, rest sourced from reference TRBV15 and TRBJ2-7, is DAMVIQNPRYQVTQFGKPVTLSCSQTLNHNVMYWYQQKSSQAPKLLFHYYDKDFNNEADTPDNFQSRRPNTSFCFLDIRSPGLGDTAMYLCATSAGTVREQYFGPGTRLTVT.

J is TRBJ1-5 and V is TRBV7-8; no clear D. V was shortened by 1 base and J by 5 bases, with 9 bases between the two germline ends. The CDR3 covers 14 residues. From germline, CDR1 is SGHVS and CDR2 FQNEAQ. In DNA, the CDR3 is TGTGCCAGCAGCTTAGGAACGGCGGATCAGCCCCAGCATTTT. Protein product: CASSLGTADQPQHF.

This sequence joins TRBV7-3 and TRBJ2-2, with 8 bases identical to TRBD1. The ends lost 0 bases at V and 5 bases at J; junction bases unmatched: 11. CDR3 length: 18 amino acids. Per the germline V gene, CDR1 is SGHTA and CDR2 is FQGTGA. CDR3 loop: CASSLTGTGKGSTGELFF. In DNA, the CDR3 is TGTGCCAGCAGCTTAACGGGGACAGGTAAAGGTAGTACCGGGGAGCTGTTTTTT.

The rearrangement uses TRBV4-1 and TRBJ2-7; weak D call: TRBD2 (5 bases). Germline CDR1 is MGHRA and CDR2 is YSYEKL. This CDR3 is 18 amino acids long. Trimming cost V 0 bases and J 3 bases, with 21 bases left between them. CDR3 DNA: TGCGCCAGCAGCCAAGACACCTTTGCGAGCGGAAATTTCTACGAGCAGTACTTC. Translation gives CASSQDTFASGNFYEQYF.

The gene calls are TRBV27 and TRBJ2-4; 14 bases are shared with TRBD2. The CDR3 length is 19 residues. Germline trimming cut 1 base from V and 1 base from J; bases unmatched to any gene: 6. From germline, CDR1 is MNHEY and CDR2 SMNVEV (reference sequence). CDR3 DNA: TGTGCCAGCAGTTTATTGACTAGCGGGAGGGCCGAGGCCAAAAACATTCAGTACTTC. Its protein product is CASSLLTSGRAEAKNIQYF.

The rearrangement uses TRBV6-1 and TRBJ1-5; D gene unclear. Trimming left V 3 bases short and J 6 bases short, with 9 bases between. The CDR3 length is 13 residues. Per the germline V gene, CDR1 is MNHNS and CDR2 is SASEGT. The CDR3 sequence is CASSDSGGQPQHF. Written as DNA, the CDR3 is TGTGCCAGCAGTGATTCCGGAGGTCAGCCCCAGCATTTT.

CDR3 DNA: TGCAGCGGGACAGGGGGATATGGAAACACCATATATTTT. Protein sequence: CSGTGGYGNTIYF. This rearrangement joins TRBV29-1 to TRBJ1-3; the match to TRBD1 covers 10 bases. With 7 bases clipped from V and 3 bases from J, the junction kept 3 bases outside the gene matches. The CDR3 contains 13 residues. CDR1 and CDR2 (germline): SQVTM, ANQGSEA.